The T cell receptor (beta chain) described here comes from a study of T cell changes during pregnancy in multiple sclerosis. CDR3 length: 13 residues. From germline, CDR1 is SQVTM and CDR2 ANQGSEA. Trimming pared 4 bases from V and 8 bases from J, leaving 17 bases between. The repertoire was sequenced with immunoSEQ multiplex PCR; TCRdb's copy has only in-frame clones and lacks some. This table has some 41,000 clones, 90% to 95% appearing once. Worth noting for this clone: This may come from a read error, since a much larger clone is one base off. The sample holds other DNA sequences that translate to the same CDR3.

The chain combines TRBV29-1 with TRBJ1-2; TRBD1 is a possible D gene (6 bases). This receptor was identified in a female donor with multiple sclerosis, enrolled in a pregnancy study. Material: CD8+ T cells from peripheral blood mononuclear cells, obtained in the third trimester of pregnancy. CDR3 residues: CSVVPDSSYGYTF. CDR3 nucleotides: TGCAGCGTTGTCCCGGACAGTTCCTACGGCTACACCTTC.